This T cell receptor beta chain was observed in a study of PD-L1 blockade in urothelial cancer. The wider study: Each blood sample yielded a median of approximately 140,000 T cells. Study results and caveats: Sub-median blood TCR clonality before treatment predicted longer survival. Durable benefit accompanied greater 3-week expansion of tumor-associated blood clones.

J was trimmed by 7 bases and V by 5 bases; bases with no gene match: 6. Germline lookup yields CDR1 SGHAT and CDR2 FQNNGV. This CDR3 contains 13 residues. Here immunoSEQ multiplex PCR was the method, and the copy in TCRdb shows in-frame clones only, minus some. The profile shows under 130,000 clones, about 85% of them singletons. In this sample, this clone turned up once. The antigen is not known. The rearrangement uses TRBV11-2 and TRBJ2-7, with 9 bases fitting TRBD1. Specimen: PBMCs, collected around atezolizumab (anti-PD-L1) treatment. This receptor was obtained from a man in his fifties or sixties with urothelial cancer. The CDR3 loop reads CASSPDRGAEQYF. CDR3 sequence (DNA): TGTGCCAGCAGCCCCGACAGGGGGGCAGAGCAGTACTTC.